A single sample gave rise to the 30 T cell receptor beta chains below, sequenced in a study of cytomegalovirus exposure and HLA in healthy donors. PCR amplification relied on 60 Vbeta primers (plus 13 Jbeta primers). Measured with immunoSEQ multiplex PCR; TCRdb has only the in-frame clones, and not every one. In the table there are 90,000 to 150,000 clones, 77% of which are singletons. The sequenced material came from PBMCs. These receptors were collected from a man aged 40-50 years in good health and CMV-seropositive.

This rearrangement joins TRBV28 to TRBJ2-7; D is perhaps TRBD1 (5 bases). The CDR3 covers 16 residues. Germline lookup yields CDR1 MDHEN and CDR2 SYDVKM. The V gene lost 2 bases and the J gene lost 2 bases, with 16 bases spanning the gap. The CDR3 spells CASSLGVYRNTYEQYF. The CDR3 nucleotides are TGTGCCAGCAGTTTAGGGGTTTACAGGAATACCTACGAGCAGTACTTC.

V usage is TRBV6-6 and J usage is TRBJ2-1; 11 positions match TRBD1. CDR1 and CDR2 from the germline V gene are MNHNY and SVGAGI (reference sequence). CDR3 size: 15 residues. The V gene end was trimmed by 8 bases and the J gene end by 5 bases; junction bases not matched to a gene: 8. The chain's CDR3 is CASGTGTGGNNEQFF. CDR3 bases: TGTGCCAGCGGAACCGGGACAGGGGGGAACAATGAGCAGTTCTTC.

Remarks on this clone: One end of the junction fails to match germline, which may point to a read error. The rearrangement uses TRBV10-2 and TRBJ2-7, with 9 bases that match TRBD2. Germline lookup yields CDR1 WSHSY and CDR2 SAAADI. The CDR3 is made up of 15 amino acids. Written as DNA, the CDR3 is TGTGCCAGCAGTTACGGTCTGGGACTAGCTTACGAGCAGTACTTC. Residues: CASSYGLGLAYEQYF.

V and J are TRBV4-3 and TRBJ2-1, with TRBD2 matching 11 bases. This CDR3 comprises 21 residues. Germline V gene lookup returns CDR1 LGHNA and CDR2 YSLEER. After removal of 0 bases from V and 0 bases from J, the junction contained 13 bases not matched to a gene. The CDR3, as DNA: TGCGCCAGCAGCCAAGATGTAATAGCGGGGGGGGCCCCCTCCTCCTACAATGAGCAGTTCTTC. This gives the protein CASSQDVIAGGAPSSYNEQFF.

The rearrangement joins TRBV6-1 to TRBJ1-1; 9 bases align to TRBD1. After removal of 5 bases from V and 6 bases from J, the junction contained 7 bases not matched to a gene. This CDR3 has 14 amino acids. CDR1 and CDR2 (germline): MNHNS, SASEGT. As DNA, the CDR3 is TGTGCCAGCAGTACGGGACAGGGTTTCGCTGAAGCTTTCTTT. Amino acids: CASSTGQGFAEAFF.

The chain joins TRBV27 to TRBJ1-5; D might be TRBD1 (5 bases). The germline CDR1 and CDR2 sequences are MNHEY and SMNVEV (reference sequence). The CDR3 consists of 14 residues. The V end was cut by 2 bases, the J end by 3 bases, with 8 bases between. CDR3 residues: CASSLAGPNQPQHF. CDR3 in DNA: TGTGCCAGCAGTTTAGCAGGGCCCAATCAGCCCCAGCATTTT.

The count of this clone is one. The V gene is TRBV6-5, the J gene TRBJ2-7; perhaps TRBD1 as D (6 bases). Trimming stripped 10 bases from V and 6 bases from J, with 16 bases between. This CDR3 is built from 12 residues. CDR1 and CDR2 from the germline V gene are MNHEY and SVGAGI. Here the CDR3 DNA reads TGTGCCACCGGGACATCCGGGGTCGAGCAGTACTTC. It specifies CATGTSGVEQYF.

CDR3 in DNA: TGCAGCGGGACTAGCGGGGGGCGGGTCCCAGATACGCAGTATTTT. Its translation: CSGTSGGRVPDTQYF. The chain employs TRBV29-1 and TRBJ2-3, with 14 positions matching TRBD2. With V trimmed by 7 bases and J by 4 bases, 7 bases remained unmatched. CDR3 length equals 15 residues. The germline V gene has CDR1 SQVTM and CDR2 ANQGSEA.

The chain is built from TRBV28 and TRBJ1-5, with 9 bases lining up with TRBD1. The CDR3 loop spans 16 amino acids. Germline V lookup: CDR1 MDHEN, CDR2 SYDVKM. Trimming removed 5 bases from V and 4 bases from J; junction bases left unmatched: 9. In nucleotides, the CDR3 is TGTGCCAGCAGTATCTTACAGGGGGCGCAGAATCAGCCCCAGCATTTT. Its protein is CASSILQGAQNQPQHF. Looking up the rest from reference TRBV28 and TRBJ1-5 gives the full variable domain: DVKVTQSSRYLVKRTGEKVFLECVQDMDHENMFWYRQDPGLGLRLIYFSYDVKMKEKGDIPEGYSVSREKKERFSLILESASTNQTSMYLCASSILQGAQNQPQHFGDGTRLSIL.

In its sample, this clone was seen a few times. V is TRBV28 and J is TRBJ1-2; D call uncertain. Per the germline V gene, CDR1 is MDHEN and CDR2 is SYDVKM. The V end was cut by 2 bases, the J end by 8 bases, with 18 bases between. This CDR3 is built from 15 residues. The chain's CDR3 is CASSLAPSTVGGYTF. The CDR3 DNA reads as TGTGCCAGCAGTTTAGCTCCATCCACAGTTGGGGGCTACACCTTC.

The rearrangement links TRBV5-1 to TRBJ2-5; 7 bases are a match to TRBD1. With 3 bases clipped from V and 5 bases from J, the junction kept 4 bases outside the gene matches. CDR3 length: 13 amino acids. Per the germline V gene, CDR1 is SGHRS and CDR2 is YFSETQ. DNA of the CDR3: TGCGCCAGCAGCTCGGGACAGCGGGAGACCCAGTACTTC. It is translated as CASSSGQRETQYF.

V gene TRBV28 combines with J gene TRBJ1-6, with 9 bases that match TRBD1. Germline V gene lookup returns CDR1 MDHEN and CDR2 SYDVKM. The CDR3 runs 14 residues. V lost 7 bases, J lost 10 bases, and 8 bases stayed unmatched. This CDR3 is CASNGQGRGSPLHF. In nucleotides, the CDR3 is TGTGCCAGCAATGGACAGGGGAGGGGATCACCCCTCCACTTT.

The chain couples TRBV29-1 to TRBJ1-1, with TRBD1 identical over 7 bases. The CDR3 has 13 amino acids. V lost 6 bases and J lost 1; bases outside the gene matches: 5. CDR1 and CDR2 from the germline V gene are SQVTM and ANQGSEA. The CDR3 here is CSVDRQGNTEAFF. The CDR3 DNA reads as TGCAGCGTGGACCGACAGGGGAACACTGAAGCTTTCTTT.

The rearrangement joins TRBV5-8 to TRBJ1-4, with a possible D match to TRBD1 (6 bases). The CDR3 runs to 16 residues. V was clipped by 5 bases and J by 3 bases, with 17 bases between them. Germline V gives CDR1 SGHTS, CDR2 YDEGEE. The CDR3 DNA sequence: TGTGCCAGCAGGGAAGGCAGGGGATTGCCTAATGAAAAACTGTTTTTT. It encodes CASREGRGLPNEKLFF.

The CDR3 spells CAISETSGTYNEQFF. The DNA for the CDR3 is TGTGCCATCAGTGAAACTAGCGGAACCTACAATGAGCAGTTCTTC. This rearrangement joins TRBV10-3 to TRBJ2-1; 8 nucleotides match TRBD2. The germline gives CDR1 ENHRY, CDR2 SYGVKD. V lost 3 bases, J lost 2 bases, and 3 bases stayed unmatched. The CDR3 is made up of 15 amino acids.

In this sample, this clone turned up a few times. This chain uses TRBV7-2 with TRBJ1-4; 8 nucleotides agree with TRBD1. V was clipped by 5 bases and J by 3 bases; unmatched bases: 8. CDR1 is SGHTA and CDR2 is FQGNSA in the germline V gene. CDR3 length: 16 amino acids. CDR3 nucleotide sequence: TGTGCCAGCAGCCCAACCAGGGGGCCGGCTAATGAAAAACTGTTTTTT. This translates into CASSPTRGPANEKLFF.

In DNA, the CDR3 is TGTGCCAGTAGCGAACACAGAACTAATGAAAAACTGTTTTTT. This encodes CASSEHRTNEKLFF. The chain uses TRBV2 and TRBJ1-4; D remains ambiguous. The CDR3 length is 14 residues. The V end was cut by 9 bases, the J end by 1 base, with 12 bases between. Germline assignment: CDR1 SNHLY and CDR2 FYNNEI.

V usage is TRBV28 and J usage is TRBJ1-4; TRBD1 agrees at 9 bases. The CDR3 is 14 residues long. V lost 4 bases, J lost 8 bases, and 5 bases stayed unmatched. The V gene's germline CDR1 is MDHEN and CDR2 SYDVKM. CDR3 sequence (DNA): TGTGCCAGCAGTTCAACAGGGGGCGTAGAAAAACTGTTTTTT. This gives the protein CASSSTGGVEKLFF.

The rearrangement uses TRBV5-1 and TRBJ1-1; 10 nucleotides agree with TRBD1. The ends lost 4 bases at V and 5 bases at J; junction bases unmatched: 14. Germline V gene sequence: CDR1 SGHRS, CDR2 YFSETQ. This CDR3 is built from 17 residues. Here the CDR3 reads CASSQTFGTGVGTEAFF. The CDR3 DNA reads TGCGCCAGCAGCCAGACCTTCGGGACAGGGGTGGGAACTGAAGCTTTCTTT.

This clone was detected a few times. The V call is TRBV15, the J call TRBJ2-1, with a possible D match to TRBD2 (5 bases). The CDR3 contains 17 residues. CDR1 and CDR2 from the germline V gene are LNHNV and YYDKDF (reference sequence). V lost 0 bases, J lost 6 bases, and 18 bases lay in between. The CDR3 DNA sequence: TGTGCCACCAGCAGAGACGGTGGGAGCGGACCCTTCAATGAGCAGTTCTTC. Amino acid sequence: CATSRDGGSGPFNEQFF. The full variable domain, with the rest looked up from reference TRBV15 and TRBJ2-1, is DAMVIQNPRYQVTQFGKPVTLSCSQTLNHNVMYWYQQKSSQAPKLLFHYYDKDFNNEADTPDNFQSRRPNTSFCFLDIRSPGLGDTAMYLCATSRDGGSGPFNEQFFGPGTRLTVL.

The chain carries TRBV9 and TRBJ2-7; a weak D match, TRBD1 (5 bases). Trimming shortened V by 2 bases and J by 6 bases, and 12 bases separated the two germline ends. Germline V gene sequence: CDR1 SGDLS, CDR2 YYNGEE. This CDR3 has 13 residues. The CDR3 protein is CASSVSFTGEQYF. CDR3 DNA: TGTGCCAGCAGCGTTTCCTTTACAGGCGAGCAGTACTTC. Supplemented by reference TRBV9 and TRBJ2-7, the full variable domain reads DSGVTQTPKHLITATGQRVTLRCSPRSGDLSVYWYQQSLDQGLQFLIQYYNGEERAKGNILERFSAQQFPDLHSELNLSSLELGDSALYFCASSVSFTGEQYFGPGTRLTVT.

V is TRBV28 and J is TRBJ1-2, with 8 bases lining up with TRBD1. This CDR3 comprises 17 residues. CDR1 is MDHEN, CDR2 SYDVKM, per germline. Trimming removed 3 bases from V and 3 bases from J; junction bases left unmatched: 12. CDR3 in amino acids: CASSFAGQGVFDYGYTF. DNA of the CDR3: TGTGCCAGCAGTTTTGCTGGACAGGGCGTATTCGACTATGGCTACACCTTC.

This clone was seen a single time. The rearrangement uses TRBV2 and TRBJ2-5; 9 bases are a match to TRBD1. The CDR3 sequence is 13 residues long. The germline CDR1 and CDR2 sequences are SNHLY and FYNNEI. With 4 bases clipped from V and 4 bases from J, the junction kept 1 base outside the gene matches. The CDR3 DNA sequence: TGTGCCAGCAGTGCGGGACAGGGAGAGACCCAGTACTTC. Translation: CASSAGQGETQYF. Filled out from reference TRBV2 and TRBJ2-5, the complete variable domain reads EPEVTQTPSHQVTQMGQEVILRCVPISNHLYFYWYRQILGQKVEFLVSFYNNEISEKSEIFDDQFSVERPDGSNFTLKIRSTKLEDSAMYFCASSAGQGETQYFGPGTRLLVL.

This CDR3 is CASSLAAGPSTDTQYF. The DNA of the CDR3 is TGTGCCAGCAGCTTAGCTGCGGGCCCGAGCACAGATACGCAGTATTTT. This rearrangement joins TRBV7-6 to TRBJ2-3; the D gene is possibly TRBD2 (5 bases). Trimming took 0 bases from V and 0 from J, leaving 10 bases between them. The germline V gene encodes CDR1 SGHVS and CDR2 FNYEAQ. The CDR3 is 16 amino acids.

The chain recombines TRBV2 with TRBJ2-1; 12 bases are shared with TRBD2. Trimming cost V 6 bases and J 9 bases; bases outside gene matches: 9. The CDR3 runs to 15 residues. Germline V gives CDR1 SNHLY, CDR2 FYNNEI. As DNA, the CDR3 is TGTGCCAGCAGGGGCCCTAGCGGGGGGGCTAGTGAGCAGTTCTTC. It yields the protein CASRGPSGGASEQFF.

CDR3 bases: TGTGCCACCAGCATGGGACAGGGGCAGGAGACCCAGTACTTC. Encoded protein: CATSMGQGQETQYF. The chain employs TRBV15 and TRBJ2-5; 10 bases agree with TRBD1. CDR1 LNHNV and CDR2 YYDKDF come from the germline V gene (reference sequence). V was pared by 4 bases and J by 5 bases, with 4 bases of the junction left unmatched. CDR3 size: 14 residues.

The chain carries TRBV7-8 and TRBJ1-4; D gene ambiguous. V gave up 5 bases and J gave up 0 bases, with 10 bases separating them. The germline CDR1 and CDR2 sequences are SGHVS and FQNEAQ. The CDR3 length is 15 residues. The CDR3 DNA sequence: TGTGCCAGCAGCAAGAGCGATGCAACTAATGAAAAACTGTTTTTT. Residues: CASSKSDATNEKLFF.

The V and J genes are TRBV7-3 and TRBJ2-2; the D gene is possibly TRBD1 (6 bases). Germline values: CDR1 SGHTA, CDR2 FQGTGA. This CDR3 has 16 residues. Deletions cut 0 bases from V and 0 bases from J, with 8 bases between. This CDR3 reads CASSLTGQPNTGELFF. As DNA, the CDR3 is TGTGCCAGCAGCTTAACTGGACAGCCGAACACCGGGGAGCTGTTTTTT. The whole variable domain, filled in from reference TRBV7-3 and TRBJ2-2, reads GAGVSQTPSNKVTEKGKYVELRCDPISGHTALYWYRQSLGQGPEFLIYFQGTGAADDSGLPNDRFFAVRPEGSVSTLKIQRTERGDSAVYLCASSLTGQPNTGELFFGEGSRLTVL.

Written as DNA, the CDR3 is TGTGCCAGCTCAAAGGACAGGAATAATTCACCCCTCCACTTT. It codes for CASSKDRNNSPLHF. The chain joins TRBV18 to TRBJ1-6, with 7 bases lining up with TRBD1. The CDR3 length is 14 residues. V lost 5 bases to trimming and J lost 5 bases; unmatched junction nucleotides: 3. CDR1 is KGHSH, CDR2 LQKENI, per germline.

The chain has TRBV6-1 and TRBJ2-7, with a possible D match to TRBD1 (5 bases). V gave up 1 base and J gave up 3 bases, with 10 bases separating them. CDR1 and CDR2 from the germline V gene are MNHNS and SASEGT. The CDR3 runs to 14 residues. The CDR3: CASSEEGYYYEQYF. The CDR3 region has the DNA TGTGCCAGCAGTGAAGAGGGGTATTACTACGAGCAGTACTTC.